These 8 T cell receptor beta chains share one sample of origin, sequenced in a study of control samples from healthy donors and cancer patients. Method: immunoSEQ multiplex PCR; TCRdb's copy keeps in-frame clones and lacks some. Its table lists about 190,000 clones. The specimen sequenced was blood. The source of these receptors is a woman aged 25 to 39 in good health.

The rearrangement links TRBV29-1 to TRBJ1-1, with 7 bases identical to TRBD1. Per germline, CDR1 SQVTM and CDR2 ANQGSEA. V trimming: 5 bases; J trimming: 4 bases; junction bases outside the gene matches: 13. The CDR3 consists of 15 residues. The CDR3 DNA follows: TGCAGCGTTTTTCCGCAGGGGGGGGGTCGCACTGAAGCTTTCTTT. Translating it yields CSVFPQGGGRTEAFF.

CDR3 protein: CASLGYTGELFF. For the CDR3, the DNA is TGTGCCAGTCTGGGATACACCGGGGAGCTGTTTTTT. This chain links TRBV7-6 with TRBJ2-2, with D unclear. The CDR3 covers 12 residues. From germline, CDR1 is SGHVS and CDR2 FNYEAQ. With 9 bases removed from V and 3 bases from J, the gap between germline ends came to 8 bases.

This chain uses TRBV6-5 with TRBJ1-5; no clear D. V shed 6 bases and J shed 2 bases, with 14 bases lying between them. The CDR3 is 15 residues long. Per germline, CDR1 MNHEY and CDR2 SVGAGI. CDR3 sequence: CASSSYRGGNQPQHF. Written as DNA, the CDR3 is TGTGCCAGCAGCTCATATCGGGGTGGCAATCAGCCCCAGCATTTT.

The rearrangement joins TRBV6-2 or TRBV6-3 to TRBJ1-3; D is uncertain. V was clipped by 6 bases and J by 1 base, with 4 bases between them. CDR1 is MNHEY and CDR2 is SVGEGT in the germline V gene. This CDR3 has 12 residues. CDR3 sequence reads: CASSYSGNTIYF. DNA of the CDR3: TGTGCCAGCAGCTATTCTGGAAACACCATATATTTT.

This chain links TRBV7-2 with TRBJ2-5; D ambiguous. V dropped 0 bases and J dropped 4 bases, with 3 bases sitting between them. The V gene's germline CDR1 is SGHTA and CDR2 FQGNSA. This CDR3 is built from 12 residues. This CDR3 is CASSLALETQYF. CDR3 nucleotides: TGTGCCAGCAGCTTAGCACTAGAGACCCAGTACTTC.

The gene calls are TRBV19 and TRBJ2-1; 8 bases match TRBD1. The V gene's germline CDR1 is LNHDA and CDR2 SQIVND (reference sequence). V trimming: 2 bases; J trimming: 9 bases; junction bases outside the gene matches: 24. CDR3 length: 20 residues. Written as DNA, the CDR3 is TGTGCCAGTAGTATATCCCATTTCTCCCCGGACAGGGTCAGGCTTGTTGAGCAGTTCTTC. Protein sequence: CASSISHFSPDRVRLVEQFF. The full variable domain, with the rest looked up from reference TRBV19 and TRBJ2-1, is DGGITQSPKYLFRKEGQNVTLSCEQNLNHDAMYWYRQDPGQGLRLIYYSQIVNDFQKGDIAEGYSVSREKKESFPLTVTSAQKNPTAFYLCASSISHFSPDRVRLVEQFFGPGTRLTVL.

The rearrangement joins TRBV15 to TRBJ1-6; D is ambiguous. V lost 0 bases and J 7 bases, leaving 7 bases between the germline ends. Germline V CDR1 and CDR2: LNHNV, YYDKDF (reference sequence). This CDR3 is 14 amino acids long. CDR3 amino acids: CATSRDSLNSPLHF. The DNA for the CDR3 is TGTGCCACCAGCAGAGACTCCCTCAATTCACCCCTCCACTTT.

J is TRBJ1-1 and V is TRBV6-6, with 7 bases aligning to TRBD1. With V trimmed by 6 bases and J by 3 bases, 7 bases remained unmatched. Germline V gene lookup returns CDR1 MNHNY and CDR2 SVGAGI (reference sequence). The CDR3 has 14 residues. The CDR3 sequence is CASSPAGGDTEAFF. The CDR3 DNA reads TGTGCCAGCAGCCCCGCAGGGGGTGACACTGAAGCTTTCTTT.